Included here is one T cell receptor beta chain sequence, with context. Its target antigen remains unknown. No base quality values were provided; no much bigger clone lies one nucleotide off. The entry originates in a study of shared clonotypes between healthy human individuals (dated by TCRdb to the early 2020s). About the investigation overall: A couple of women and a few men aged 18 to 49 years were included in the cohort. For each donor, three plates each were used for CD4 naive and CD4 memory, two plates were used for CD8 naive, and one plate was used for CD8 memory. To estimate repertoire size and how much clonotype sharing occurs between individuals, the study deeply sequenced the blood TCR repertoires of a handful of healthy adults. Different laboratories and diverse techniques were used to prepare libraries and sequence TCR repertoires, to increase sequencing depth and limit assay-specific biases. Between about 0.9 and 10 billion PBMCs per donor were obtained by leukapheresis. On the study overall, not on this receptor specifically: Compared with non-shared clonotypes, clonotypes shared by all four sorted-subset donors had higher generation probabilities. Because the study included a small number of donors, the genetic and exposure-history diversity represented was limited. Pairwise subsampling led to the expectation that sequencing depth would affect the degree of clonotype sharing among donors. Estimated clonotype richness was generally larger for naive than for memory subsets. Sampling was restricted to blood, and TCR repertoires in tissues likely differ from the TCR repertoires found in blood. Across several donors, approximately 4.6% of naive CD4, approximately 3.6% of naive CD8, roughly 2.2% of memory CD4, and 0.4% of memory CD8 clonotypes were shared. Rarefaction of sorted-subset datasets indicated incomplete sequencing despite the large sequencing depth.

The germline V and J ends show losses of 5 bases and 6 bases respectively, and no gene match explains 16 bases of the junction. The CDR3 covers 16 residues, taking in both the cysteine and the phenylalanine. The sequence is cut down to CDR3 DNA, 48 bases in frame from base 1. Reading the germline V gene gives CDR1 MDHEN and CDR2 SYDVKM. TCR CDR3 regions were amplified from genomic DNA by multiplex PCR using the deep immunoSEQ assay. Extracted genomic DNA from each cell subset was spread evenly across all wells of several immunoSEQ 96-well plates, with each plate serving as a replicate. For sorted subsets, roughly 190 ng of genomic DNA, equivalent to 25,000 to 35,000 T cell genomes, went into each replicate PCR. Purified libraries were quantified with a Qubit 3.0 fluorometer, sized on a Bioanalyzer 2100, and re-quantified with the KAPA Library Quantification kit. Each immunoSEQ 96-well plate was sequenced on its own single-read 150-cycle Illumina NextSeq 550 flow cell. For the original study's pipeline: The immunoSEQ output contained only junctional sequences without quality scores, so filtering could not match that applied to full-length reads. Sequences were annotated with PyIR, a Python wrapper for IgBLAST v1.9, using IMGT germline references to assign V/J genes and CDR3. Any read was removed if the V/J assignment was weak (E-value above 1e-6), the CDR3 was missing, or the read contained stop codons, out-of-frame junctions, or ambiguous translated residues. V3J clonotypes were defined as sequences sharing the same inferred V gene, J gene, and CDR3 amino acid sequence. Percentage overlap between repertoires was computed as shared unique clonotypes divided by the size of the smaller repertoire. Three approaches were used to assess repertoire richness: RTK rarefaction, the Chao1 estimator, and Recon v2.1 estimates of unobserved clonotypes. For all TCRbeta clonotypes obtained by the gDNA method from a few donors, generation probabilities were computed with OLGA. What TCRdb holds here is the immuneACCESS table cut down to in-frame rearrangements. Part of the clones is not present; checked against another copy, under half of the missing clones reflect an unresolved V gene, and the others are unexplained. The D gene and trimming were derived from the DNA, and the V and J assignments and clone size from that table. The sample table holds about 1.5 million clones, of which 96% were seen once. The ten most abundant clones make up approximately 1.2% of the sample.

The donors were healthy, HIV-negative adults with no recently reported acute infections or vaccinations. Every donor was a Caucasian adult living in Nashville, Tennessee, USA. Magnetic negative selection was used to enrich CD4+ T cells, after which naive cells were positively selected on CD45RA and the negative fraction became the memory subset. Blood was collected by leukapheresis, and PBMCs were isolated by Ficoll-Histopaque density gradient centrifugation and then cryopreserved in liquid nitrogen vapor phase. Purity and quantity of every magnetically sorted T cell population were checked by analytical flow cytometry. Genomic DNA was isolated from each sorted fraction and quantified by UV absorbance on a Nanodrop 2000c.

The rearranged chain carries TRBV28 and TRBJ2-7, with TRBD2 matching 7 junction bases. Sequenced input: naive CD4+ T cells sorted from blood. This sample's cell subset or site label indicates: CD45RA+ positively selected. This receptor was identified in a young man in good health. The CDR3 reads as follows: CASSPFRLAHGGEQYF. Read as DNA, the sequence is TGTGCCAGCAGTCCATTCAGACTAGCCCACGGGGGCGAGCAGTACTTC.